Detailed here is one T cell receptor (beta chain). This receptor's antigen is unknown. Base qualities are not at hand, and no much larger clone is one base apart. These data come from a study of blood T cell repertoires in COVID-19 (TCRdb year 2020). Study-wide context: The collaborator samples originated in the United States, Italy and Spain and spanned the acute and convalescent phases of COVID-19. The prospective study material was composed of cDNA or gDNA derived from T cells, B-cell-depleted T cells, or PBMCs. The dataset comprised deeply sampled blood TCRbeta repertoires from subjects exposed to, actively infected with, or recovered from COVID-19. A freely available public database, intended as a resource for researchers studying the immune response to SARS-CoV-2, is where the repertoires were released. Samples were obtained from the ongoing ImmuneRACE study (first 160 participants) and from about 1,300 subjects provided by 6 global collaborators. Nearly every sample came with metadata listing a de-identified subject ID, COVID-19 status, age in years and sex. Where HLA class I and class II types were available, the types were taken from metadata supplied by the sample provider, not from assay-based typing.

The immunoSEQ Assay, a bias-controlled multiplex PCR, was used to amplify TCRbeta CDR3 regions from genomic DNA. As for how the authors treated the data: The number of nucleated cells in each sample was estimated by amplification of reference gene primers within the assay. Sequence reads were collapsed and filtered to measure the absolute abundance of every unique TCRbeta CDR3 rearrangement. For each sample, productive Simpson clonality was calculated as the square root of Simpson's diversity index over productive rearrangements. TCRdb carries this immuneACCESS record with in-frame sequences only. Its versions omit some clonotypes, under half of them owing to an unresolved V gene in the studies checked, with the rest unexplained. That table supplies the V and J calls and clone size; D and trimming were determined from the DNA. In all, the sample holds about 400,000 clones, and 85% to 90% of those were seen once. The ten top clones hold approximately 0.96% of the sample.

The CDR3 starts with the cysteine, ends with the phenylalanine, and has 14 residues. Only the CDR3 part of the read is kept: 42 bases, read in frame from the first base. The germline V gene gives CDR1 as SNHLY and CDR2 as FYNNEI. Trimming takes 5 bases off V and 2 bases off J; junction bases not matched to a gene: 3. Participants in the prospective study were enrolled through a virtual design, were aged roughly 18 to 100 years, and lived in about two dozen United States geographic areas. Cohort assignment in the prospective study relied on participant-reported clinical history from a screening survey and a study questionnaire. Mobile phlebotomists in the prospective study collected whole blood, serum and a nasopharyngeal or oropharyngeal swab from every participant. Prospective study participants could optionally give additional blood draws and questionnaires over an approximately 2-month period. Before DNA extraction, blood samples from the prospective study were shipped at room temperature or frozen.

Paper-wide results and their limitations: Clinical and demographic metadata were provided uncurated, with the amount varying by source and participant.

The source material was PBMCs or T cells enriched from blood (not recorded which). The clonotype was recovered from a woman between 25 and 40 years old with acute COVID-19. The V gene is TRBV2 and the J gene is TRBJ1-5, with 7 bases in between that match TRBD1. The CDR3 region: CASSRDRGNQPQHF. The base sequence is TGTGCCAGCAGTCGCGACAGGGGCAATCAGCCCCAGCATTTT.